The present T cell receptor beta chain was sequenced within a study of blood T cells in healthy people across ages. Germline V gives CDR1 SGHDN, CDR2 FVKESK. V lost 3 bases to trimming and J lost 4 bases, with 16 bases between them. This CDR3 has 15 residues. PCR was performed a second time for about 7 to 11 cycles using a sample-barcoded 5' primer and a J-beta primer mix. From the 5' RACE reads, TCRdb called clonotypes with MiXCR, one entry per CDR3 protein. The sample includes approximately 900,000 distinct CDR3 sequences, 25% to 35% of them seen just once. These records were also assigned to another study, of T cells of mothers and their children. That source adds: Nine systemically healthy Caucasian donors: three mothers, six children. Every mother produced more than 10 million TCR beta CDR3 reads, whereas every child provided 3 million to 3.5 million.

The sequencing input was blood. The source of this sequence is a woman in her forties in good health. The chain has TRBV14 and TRBJ2-7; the D gene is possibly TRBD2 (7 bases). CDR3 nucleotide sequence: TGTGCCAGCAGCCATTGGGGGGGCCGTGATTACGAGCAGTACTTC. This gives the protein CASSHWGGRDYEQYF.